Below are 9 T cell receptor beta chains sequenced from a single sample in a study of blood T cells in healthy people across ages. It was with a sample-barcoded 5' primer and a J-beta primer mix that a second PCR of roughly 7 to 12 cycles was run. TCRdb re-called the 5' RACE reads through MiXCR, storing one row per CDR3 protein. This sample carries 780,000 or so distinct CDR3 sequences, approximately 53% of them seen once, and the ten largest clones take roughly two fifths. Sequencing was performed on blood. These receptors all stem from a man at least 80 years old in good health.

This sequence joins TRBV4-1 and TRBJ2-1; D is uncertain. Trimming cost V 2 bases and J 3 bases, with 8 bases left between them. The length of the CDR3 is 14 residues. Germline V gives CDR1 MGHRA, CDR2 YSYEKL. CDR3 DNA sequence: TGCGCCAGCAGCCAACCCCCCAGCTACAATGAGCAGTTCTTC. This encodes CASSQPPSYNEQFF.

The rearrangement uses TRBV20-1 and TRBJ2-1, with D uncertain. The CDR3 extends over 12 amino acids. The germline gives CDR1 DFQATT, CDR2 SNEGSKA (reference sequence). V lost 0 bases to trimming and J lost 5 bases, with 5 bases between them. The CDR3 DNA is TGCAGTGCTAGAGACGGAAACAATGAGCAGTTCTTC. Translation gives CSARDGNNEQFF.

CDR3 protein: CSVGVGGNQPQHF. CDR3 coding DNA: TGCAGCGTTGGTGTGGGGGGCAATCAGCCCCAGCATTTT. V usage is TRBV29-1 and J usage is TRBJ1-5; TRBD1 might be the D (5 bases). Between the trimmed V and J ends, which lost 4 bases and 2 bases, there was a span of 9 bases. This CDR3 contains 13 residues. Germline CDR1 reads SQVTM; CDR2 reads ANQGSEA.

The chain is built from TRBV24-1 and TRBJ2-6; D is perhaps TRBD2 (5 bases). The CDR3 covers 19 residues. With 4 bases removed from V and 0 bases from J, the gap between germline ends came to 18 bases. The V gene's germline CDR1 is KGHDR and CDR2 SFDVKD. The CDR3 loop reads CATSDGKPSGTSGANVLTF. As DNA, the CDR3 is TGTGCCACCAGTGACGGGAAACCGTCGGGCACCTCTGGGGCCAACGTCCTGACTTTC.

The rearrangement links TRBV7-3 to TRBJ1-1; D not certain. Germline V lookup: CDR1 SGHTA, CDR2 FQGTGA. The CDR3 extends over 14 amino acids. V lost 6 bases and J 0 bases, leaving 11 bases between the germline ends. The CDR3 DNA reads as TGTGCCAGCAGGACAAGTACCATGAACACTGAAGCTTTCTTT. It yields the protein CASRTSTMNTEAFF. Variable domain in full (rest from reference TRBV7-3 and TRBJ1-1): GAGVSQTPSNKVTEKGKYVELRCDPISGHTALYWYRQSLGQGPEFLIYFQGTGAADDSGLPNDRFFAVRPEGSVSTLKIQRTERGDSAVYLCASRTSTMNTEAFFGQGTRLTVV.

The chain couples TRBV24-1 to TRBJ2-5; no firm D call. V was cut by 3 bases and J by 4 bases, with 11 bases left in between. CDR3 length equals 14 residues. Per the germline V gene, CDR1 is KGHDR and CDR2 is SFDVKD. CDR3 sequence: CATSDMNSPETQYF. In DNA form, the CDR3 reads TGTGCCACCAGTGATATGAATAGCCCAGAGACCCAGTACTTC.

This clonotype was seen only a few times. The J gene is TRBJ1-5, the V gene TRBV12-3 or TRBV12-4; TRBD1 is a possible D gene (6 bases). This CDR3 contains 13 residues. V dropped 7 bases and J dropped 6 bases, with 13 bases sitting between them. CDR3 sequence reads: CASTEGGIQPQHF. CDR3 DNA sequence: TGTGCCAGCACCGAGGGGGGGATTCAGCCCCAGCATTTT.

The rearrangement joins TRBV9 to TRBJ2-3; perhaps TRBD2 as D (5 bases). Germline V CDR1 and CDR2: SGDLS, YYNGEE. Trimming cost V 5 bases and J 14 bases, with 24 bases left between them. CDR3 size: 14 residues. CDR3 coding DNA: TGTGCCAGCAGTCCCCGCGGAGGAGAAAGATACGCGTATTTT. As protein: CASSPRGGERYAYF.

Points on this clonotype: One end of the junction is discordant with germline, which a read error may explain. The chain links TRBV10-3 to TRBJ2-7, with D perhaps TRBD2 (6 bases). CDR3 length: 15 amino acids. Germline CDR1 ENHRY, CDR2 SYGVKD. The CDR3 DNA reads TGTGCCATCAGTAAGTCTGCGGGACCAGTCTACGAGCAGTACTTC. Translating gives CAISKSAGPVYEQYF.